Listed here are 22 T cell receptor beta chains from one sample, sequenced in a study of blood T cell repertoires in COVID-19. This table comes from immunoSEQ multiplex PCR, and its TCRdb copy is limited to in-frame clones, with some not included. The sample holds around 180,000 clones, 82% seen once. Sample: peripheral blood. The receptors stem from a woman of 80 years or more with active or convalescent COVID-19.

The table lists this clone with a count of one. The V call is TRBV6-5, the J call TRBJ1-3; no clear D gene. The CDR3 consists of 15 residues. From germline, CDR1 is MNHEY and CDR2 SVGAGI. Trimming took 7 bases from V and 0 from J, leaving 13 bases between them. The CDR3 nucleotides read TGTGCCAGCACCTTGACACCGAACTCTGGAAACACCATATATTTT. This translates into CASTLTPNSGNTIYF.

A remark on this clone: One end of the junction varies from germline; a read error may be responsible. The chain recombines TRBV7-7 with TRBJ1-3; the D is unclear. The length of the CDR3 is 14 residues. From germline, CDR1 is SSHAT and CDR2 FNYEAQ (reference sequence). CDR3 region: CASSPGSSGNTIYF. CDR3 sequence (DNA): TGTGCTAGCAGCCCCGGGTCCTCTGGAAACACCATATATTTT.

CDR3 nucleotides: TGTGCCAGCAGTTTCGGCAGGGGGCTTGCCAACGTCCTGACTTTC. It specifies CASSFGRGLANVLTF. The chain links TRBV28 to TRBJ2-6; TRBD1 aligns across 8 bases. This CDR3 has 15 residues. CDR1 and CDR2 from the germline V gene are MDHEN and SYDVKM. The V and J ends lost 3 bases and 7 bases, in that order; junction bases with no gene match: 5.

The V call is TRBV6-1, the J call TRBJ2-7; D ambiguous. V was shortened by 1 base and J by 2 bases, with 12 bases between the two germline ends. The CDR3 covers 15 residues. Germline V CDR1 and CDR2: MNHNS, SASEGT. CDR3: CASSEVRIPPYEQYF. As DNA, the CDR3 is TGTGCCAGCAGTGAAGTGAGAATACCCCCCTACGAGCAGTACTTC.

The J gene is TRBJ1-2, the V gene TRBV6-1; 8 positions match TRBD1. Germline V gene lookup returns CDR1 MNHNS and CDR2 SASEGT. CDR3 size: 14 residues. The trim removed 0 bases at V and 7 bases at J, leaving 4 bases unmatched. In DNA form, the CDR3 reads TGTGCCAGCAGTGAAGCTGGCAGGGGGCCTGGCTACACCTTC. Residues: CASSEAGRGPGYTF.

The gene calls are TRBV12-5 and TRBJ1-2; a weak D match, TRBD1 (6 bases). Germline V gene lookup returns CDR1 LGHNT and CDR2 FRNRAP. With 3 bases removed from V and 8 bases from J, the gap between germline ends came to 10 bases. This CDR3 comprises 12 residues. The CDR3 DNA reads as TGTGCTAGTGGTTTTTCAGGGGTGGGCTACACCTTC. It is translated as CASGFSGVGYTF.

The genes are TRBV3-1 (or the pseudogene TRBV3-2) and TRBJ2-7, with unresolved D. Per the germline V gene, CDR1 is LGHDT and CDR2 is YNNKEL (reference sequence). This CDR3 comprises 15 residues. V was cut by 2 bases and J by 2 bases, with 13 bases left in between. CDR3 nucleotide sequence: TGTGCCAGCAGCCAAACGCAGGCCGGCGCCTACGAGCAGTACTTC. This codes for CASSQTQAGAYEQYF.

The rearrangement uses TRBV5-6 and TRBJ2-3, with 7 bases identical to TRBD2. CDR1 is SGHDT, CDR2 YYEEEE, per germline. V shed 0 bases and J 3 bases; nucleotides not matched to a gene: 4. CDR3 length equals 15 residues. CDR3 sequence reads: CASSLGSGITDTQYF. The CDR3 bases are TGTGCCAGCAGCTTGGGGAGCGGGATAACAGATACGCAGTATTTT.

The chain joins TRBV5-1 to TRBJ2-5; perhaps TRBD2 as D (5 bases). V was cut by 2 bases and J by 5 bases, with 10 bases left in between. Looked up from germline, CDR1 is SGHRS and CDR2 is YFSETQ. This CDR3 region has 13 residues. The CDR3 bases are TGCGCCAGCAGCTTCCTGGTAGCGGAGACCCAGTACTTC. Amino acid sequence: CASSFLVAETQYF.

In this sample, this clone turned up a few times. The V and J genes are TRBV3-1 (or the pseudogene TRBV3-2) and TRBJ1-5, with a possible D match to TRBD1 (6 bases). CDR3 length equals 14 residues. V was cut by 6 bases and J by 4 bases, with 13 bases left in between. Germline values: CDR1 LGHDT, CDR2 YNNKEL (reference sequence). The CDR3 DNA sequence: TGTGCCAGCAGTCCCGGGACACGGAATCAGCCCCAGCATTTT. Amino acid sequence: CASSPGTRNQPQHF.

The genes are TRBV5-1 and TRBJ1-1, with D perhaps TRBD1 (5 bases). Trimming shortened V by 0 bases and J by 4 bases, and 13 bases separated the two germline ends. In germline, CDR1 is SGHRS, CDR2 YFSETQ. The CDR3 consists of 15 residues. CDR3 in amino acids: CASSLAGGGLTEAFF. The CDR3 DNA is TGCGCCAGCAGCTTGGCCGGGGGTGGGCTCACTGAAGCTTTCTTT.

As for this clone: Other DNA sequences in this specimen translate into the identical CDR3. The chain carries TRBV19 and TRBJ2-5, with TRBD2 identical over 7 bases. This CDR3 is 13 amino acids long. J lost 2 bases, V lost 4 bases, and 1 base had no gene match. Looked up from germline, CDR1 is LNHDA and CDR2 is SQIVND (reference sequence). The CDR3 protein is CASSTSGQETQYF. As DNA, the CDR3 is TGTGCCAGTAGTACTAGCGGACAAGAGACCCAGTACTTC.

This clone is a singleton in its sample. The chain links TRBV6-5 to TRBJ1-1; no firm D call. The CDR3 has 11 amino acids. Per germline, CDR1 MNHEY and CDR2 SVGAGI. V was clipped by 7 bases and J by 3 bases, with 6 bases between them. CDR3 coding DNA: TGTGCCAGCAAGTCGGACACTGAAGCTTTCTTT. Protein product: CASKSDTEAFF.

The genes are TRBV13 and TRBJ2-1; TRBD2 might be the D (5 bases). The V gene lost 6 bases and the J gene lost 6 bases, with 18 bases spanning the gap. The CDR3 consists of 15 residues. Germline-derived CDR1 and CDR2 are PRHDT and FYEKMQ (reference sequence). The CDR3 DNA reads as TGTGCCAGCAGACCTATGGGAGTACGTCCCAATGAGCAGTTCTTC. Its protein product is CASRPMGVRPNEQFF.

This chain links TRBV18 with TRBJ1-4; D is perhaps TRBD1 (5 bases). Deletions cut 6 bases from V and 5 bases from J, with 13 bases between. The CDR3 has 14 residues. Germline values: CDR1 KGHSH, CDR2 LQKENI. The CDR3 nucleotides are TGTGCCAGCTCCCGGGGGAACGAGAATGAAAAACTGTTTTTT. This translates into CASSRGNENEKLFF.

The gene calls are TRBV21-1 and TRBJ1-5; TRBD1 is the table's D call, not checked against the DNA. TRBV21-1 is a known pseudogene. The CDR3 spans 19 residues. The CDR3 nucleotides read TGTGCCAGCACCATACGCTATCGACAGAAGTTGAGCGAAAATCAGCCCCAGCATTTT. Its protein product is CASTIRYRQKLSENQPQHF.

CDR3 protein: CASSLPDRGSEQFF. CDR3 DNA sequence: TGCGCCAGCAGCTTACCTGACAGGGGTAGTGAGCAGTTCTTC. The rearrangement links TRBV5-1 to TRBJ2-1; 8 nucleotides align to TRBD1. This CDR3 is 14 amino acids long. Germline V gives CDR1 SGHRS, CDR2 YFSETQ. V shed 2 bases, J shed 9 bases, and the junction held 7 bases outside the gene matches.

This rearrangement joins TRBV29-1 to TRBJ1-4; 12 nucleotides line up with TRBD1. The CDR3 is made up of 17 amino acids. CDR1 SQVTM and CDR2 ANQGSEA come from the germline V gene. The ends lost 4 bases at V and 0 bases at J; junction bases unmatched: 6. The CDR3 coding sequence is TGCAGCGTTGCCGGGACAGGGGGCTCTGCAACTAATGAAAAACTGTTTTTT. Translation: CSVAGTGGSATNEKLFF. The variable domain in full, completed from reference TRBV29-1 and TRBJ1-4, reads SAVISQKPSRDICQRGTSLTIQCQVDSQVTMMFWYRQQPGQSLTLIATANQGSEATYESGFVIDKFPISRPNLTFSTLTVSNMSPEDSSIYLCSVAGTGGSATNEKLFFGSGTQLSVL.

This clone was recorded once. The rearrangement links TRBV2 to TRBJ2-3; D perhaps matches TRBD1 (6 bases). Deletions cut 2 bases from V and 10 bases from J, with 16 bases between. Germline-derived CDR1 and CDR2 are SNHLY and FYNNEI. The length of the CDR3 is 14 residues. The CDR3 spells CASSEPTGKYPQYF. The CDR3, as DNA: TGTGCCAGCAGTGAACCAACAGGGAAATACCCGCAGTATTTT.

The chain recombines TRBV5-6 with TRBJ2-7; 14 bases line up with TRBD2. Germline V gives CDR1 SGHDT, CDR2 YYEEEE. The CDR3 is 19 residues long. Trimming cost V 2 bases and J 1 base; bases outside gene matches: 11. The CDR3 DNA is TGTGCCAGCAGCTTATTACAGACTAGCGGGAGGGCAGGGTCCTACGAGCAGTACTTC. It is translated as CASSLLQTSGRAGSYEQYF.

The rearrangement joins TRBV5-8 to TRBJ1-2; the D gene is possibly TRBD1 (5 bases). This CDR3 has 13 residues. Germline lookup yields CDR1 SGHTS and CDR2 YDEGEE. V shed 0 bases and J shed 7 bases, with 10 bases lying between them. For the CDR3, the DNA is TGTGCCAGCAGCTTGGCCCGGGGGAGTGGCTACACCTTC. It translates to CASSLARGSGYTF.

This chain connects TRBV2 to TRBJ2-3; 10 bases are a match to TRBD2. V lost 7 bases and J lost 7; bases outside the gene matches: 8. CDR1 and CDR2 (germline): SNHLY, FYNNEI. There are 14 residues in the CDR3. The CDR3 region is CASNLAGVGNTQYF. CDR3 DNA sequence: TGTGCCAGCAATCTAGCGGGAGTTGGAAATACGCAGTATTTT.